The 23 T cell receptor beta chains presented below share a single source sample, sequenced in a study of blood T cell repertoires in COVID-19. Measured with immunoSEQ multiplex PCR; TCRdb has only the in-frame clones, and not every one. The top ten clones hold around 1.5% of a sample with under 200,000 clones, approximately 91% of them seen once. Sequencing input: peripheral blood. All receptors derive from a man between 18 and 35 years old with active or convalescent COVID-19.

The CDR3 DNA is TGTGCCAGCTCACCATCTGTCACTGAAGCTTTCTTT. Protein product: CASSPSVTEAFF. V usage is TRBV18 and J usage is TRBJ1-1; D is unresolved. V gave up 2 bases and J gave up 4 bases, with 5 bases separating them. The germline V gene has CDR1 KGHSH and CDR2 LQKENI. The CDR3 has 12 residues.

V and J are TRBV7-9 and TRBJ2-5; 8 nucleotides agree with TRBD2. With 4 bases clipped from V and 5 bases from J, the junction kept 15 bases outside the gene matches. CDR1 and CDR2 from the germline V gene are SEHNR and FQNEAQ (reference sequence). The CDR3 is 17 residues long. CDR3 DNA sequence: TGTGCCAGCAGCTCCACTTCTACCGGGGGGGCGGCTGAGACCCAGTACTTC. Its protein is CASSSTSTGGAAETQYF.

The chain's CDR3 is CASSFGQGQETQYF. DNA for the CDR3: TGCGCCAGCAGCTTCGGACAGGGACAGGAGACCCAGTACTTC. The V call is TRBV5-1, the J call TRBJ2-5, with 8 bases that match TRBD1. Germline V gene sequence: CDR1 SGHRS, CDR2 YFSETQ. The length of the CDR3 is 14 residues. V shed 2 bases and J 5 bases; nucleotides not matched to a gene: 5.

The chain links TRBV6-5 to TRBJ1-3, with a possible D match to TRBD1 (5 bases). This CDR3 has 14 amino acids. V was pared by 6 bases and J by 2 bases, with 11 bases between. Germline CDR1 MNHEY, CDR2 SVGAGI. The CDR3 region has the DNA TGTGCCAGCAGGGCCGGGGGTACTGGAAACACCATATATTTT. Its translation: CASRAGGTGNTIYF.

The chain recombines TRBV2 with TRBJ1-2; TRBD1 matches at 7 bases. This CDR3 is built from 14 residues. V lost 6 bases and J lost 1; bases outside the gene matches: 5. Germline values: CDR1 SNHLY, CDR2 FYNNEI. The CDR3 DNA follows: TGTGCCAGCAGACCGCGGGACAGTAACTATGGCTACACCTTC. Amino acids: CASRPRDSNYGYTF.

This rearrangement joins TRBV5-1 to TRBJ2-5, with TRBD2 as a possible D gene (5 bases). This CDR3 comprises 15 residues. The germline V and J ends were trimmed by 1 base and 5 bases, with 15 bases remaining between them. Germline loops: CDR1 SGHRS, CDR2 YFSETQ. The CDR3 nucleotides read TGCGCCAGCAGCTTGTTTGGGGATTCGGGGGAGACCCAGTACTTC. Translating it yields CASSLFGDSGETQYF.

This clone came up once. V and J are TRBV4-2 and TRBJ2-2; a possible D gene is TRBD2 (7 bases). The CDR3 is made up of 16 amino acids. Trimming took 1 base from V and 1 from J, leaving 10 bases between them. Germline loops: CDR1 LGHNA, CDR2 YNFKEQ. CDR3 in amino acids: CASSQAGGGNTGELFF. Written as DNA, the CDR3 is TGTGCCAGCAGCCAAGCGGGGGGCGGGAACACCGGGGAGCTGTTTTTT.

The CDR3 spells CASSLNRLGQGSEAFF. The CDR3 nucleotides are TGCGCCAGCAGCTTGAACCGACTGGGACAGGGATCTGAAGCTTTCTTT. This rearrangement joins TRBV5-1 to TRBJ1-1; 9 bases fit TRBD1. The CDR3 totals 16 residues. Losses at the gene ends were 1 base for V and 6 bases for J; bases not matched to a gene: 10. CDR1 and CDR2 (germline): SGHRS, YFSETQ.

The chain has TRBV5-5 and TRBJ1-6; D remains unclear. This CDR3 contains 16 residues. Looked up from germline, CDR1 is SGHKS and CDR2 is YYEKEE (reference sequence). Trimming removed 0 bases from V and 8 bases from J, with 15 bases in between. CDR3 sequence (DNA): TGTGCCAGCAGCTTGGAGGGTGCCCGGAGGGATTCACCCCTCCACTTT. Amino acids: CASSLEGARRDSPLHF.

The gene calls are TRBV6-5 and TRBJ1-1; D unclear. Trimming pared 0 bases from V and 4 bases from J, leaving 9 bases between. The CDR3 totals 14 residues. Germline-derived CDR1 and CDR2 are MNHEY and SVGAGI. The chain's CDR3 is CASSYSSSRTEAFF. The CDR3, as DNA: TGTGCCAGCAGTTACTCGAGTAGTCGCACTGAAGCTTTCTTT.

The chain is built from TRBV7-9 and TRBJ1-2; D not resolved. Germline assignment: CDR1 SEHNR and CDR2 FQNEAQ (reference sequence). This CDR3 is built from 11 residues. Trimming took off 1 base at V and 8 bases at J, with 5 bases between the two ends. The CDR3 is CASSLVEGYTF. The CDR3 bases are TGTGCCAGCAGCTTAGTAGAGGGCTACACCTTC. Variable domain in full (rest from reference TRBV7-9 and TRBJ1-2): DTGVSQNPRHKITKRGQNVTFRCDPISEHNRLYWYRQTLGQGPEFLTYFQNEAQLEKSRLLSDRFSAERPKGSFSTLEIQRTEQGDSAMYLCASSLVEGYTFGSGTRLTVV.

The CDR3 DNA follows: TGTGCCAGCAGCTTAAGGGACAGGGGAAATGAGCAGTTCTTC. It yields the protein CASSLRDRGNEQFF. The V and J genes are TRBV7-3 and TRBJ2-1, with TRBD1 matching over 10 bases. After removal of 1 base from V and 7 bases from J, the junction contained 1 base not matched to a gene. The CDR3 consists of 14 residues. Germline CDR1 is SGHTA and CDR2 is FQGTGA.

The rearrangement links TRBV9 to TRBJ1-2; D unclear. Germline V gene data show CDR1 as SGDLS and CDR2 as YYNGEE. V was pared by 2 bases and J by 8 bases, with 16 bases between. The CDR3 extends over 14 amino acids. In DNA, the CDR3 is TGTGCCAGCAGCGTGACGACATTTTCTTTGGGCTACACCTTC. Its translation: CASSVTTFSLGYTF.

The CDR3 coding sequence is TGTGCCAGCTCGACAGGGGGCGCCCACTATGGCTACACCTTC. Amino acid sequence: CASSTGGAHYGYTF. The chain uses TRBV5-6 and TRBJ1-2; TRBD1 matches at 10 bases. The CDR3 consists of 14 residues. V was pared by 7 bases and J by 3 bases, with 6 bases of the junction left unmatched. CDR1 is SGHDT and CDR2 is YYEEEE in the germline V gene.

The V call is TRBV7-9, the J call TRBJ1-2; tentatively, D is TRBD1 (6 bases). Trimming removed 6 bases from V and 1 base from J, with 12 bases in between. Germline values: CDR1 SEHNR, CDR2 FQNEAQ (reference sequence). The CDR3 sequence is 14 residues long. The CDR3 loop reads CASSYSGVNYGYTF. CDR3 nucleotides: TGTGCCAGCAGTTACTCAGGGGTTAACTATGGCTACACCTTC.

The CDR3 here is CASSQGMAGNTEAFF. The CDR3 coding sequence is TGTGCCAGCAGCCAAGGCATGGCGGGGAACACTGAAGCTTTCTTT. The chain recombines TRBV3-1 (or the pseudogene TRBV3-2) with TRBJ1-1, with unresolved D. This CDR3 is 15 amino acids long. Looked up from germline, CDR1 is LGHDT and CDR2 is YNNKEL (reference sequence). V dropped 1 base and J dropped 1 base, with 10 bases sitting between them.

The chain employs TRBV7-2 and TRBJ2-7; TRBD2 matches 11 bases. With 5 bases clipped from V and 4 bases from J, the junction kept 4 bases outside the gene matches. CDR3 length: 14 amino acids. Germline values: CDR1 SGHTA, CDR2 FQGNSA. DNA of the CDR3: TGTGCCAGCAGCGGGACTAGCGGCAATTACGAGCAGTACTTC. Its protein is CASSGTSGNYEQYF.

This clone was detected only once. V gene TRBV3-1 (or the pseudogene TRBV3-2) combines with J gene TRBJ1-2; 10 bases map to TRBD1. The ends lost 3 bases at V and 0 bases at J; junction bases unmatched: 1. Germline CDR1 and CDR2: LGHDT and YNNKEL (reference sequence). The CDR3 totals 15 residues. The CDR3 spells CASSQGQGTNYGYTF. In DNA, the CDR3 is TGTGCCAGCAGCCAGGGACAGGGGACTAACTATGGCTACACCTTC.

This clone was detected a few times. This chain joins TRBV19 and TRBJ1-1, with D possibly TRBD1 on 5 matching bases. Germline V gene lookup returns CDR1 LNHDA and CDR2 SQIVND (reference sequence). The CDR3 loop spans 13 amino acids. V lost 5 bases and J 1 base, leaving 8 bases between the germline ends. The CDR3, as DNA: TGTGCCAGTAGTTGGCAGGGGAACACTGAAGCTTTCTTT. It translates to CASSWQGNTEAFF. The full variable domain, with the rest looked up from reference TRBV19 and TRBJ1-1, is DGGITQSPKYLFRKEGQNVTLSCEQNLNHDAMYWYRQDPGQGLRLIYYSQIVNDFQKGDIAEGYSVSREKKESFPLTVTSAQKNPTAFYLCASSWQGNTEAFFGQGTRLTVV.

CDR3 sequence: CASSQGGESRAFF. CDR3 bases: TGCGCCAGCAGCCAAGGGGGGGAGAGTAGAGCTTTCTTT. V usage is TRBV4-3 and J usage is TRBJ1-1; D is possibly TRBD1 (5 bases). Germline CDR1 and CDR2: LGHNA and YSLEER. CDR3 length: 13 amino acids. Trimming took 1 base from V and 10 from J, leaving 13 bases between them.

This clone appeared once. The V call is TRBV18, the J call TRBJ1-3; D is unresolved. The germline V gene has CDR1 KGHSH and CDR2 LQKENI. The CDR3 loop spans 15 amino acids. Trimming cost V 2 bases and J 0 bases, with 8 bases left between them. The CDR3 DNA is TGTGCCAGCTCACCAGGTCAGAACTCTGGAAACACCATATATTTT. Translation: CASSPGQNSGNTIYF.

J is TRBJ1-6 and V is TRBV9; D is uncertain. Per the germline V gene, CDR1 is SGDLS and CDR2 is YYNGEE. Trimming removed 0 bases from V and 2 bases from J, with 6 bases in between. CDR3 size: 15 residues. The CDR3 spells CASSVDSAYNSPLHF. In DNA form, the CDR3 reads TGTGCCAGCAGCGTAGATTCGGCCTATAATTCACCCCTCCACTTT.

This rearrangement joins TRBV29-1 to TRBJ1-2; weak D call: TRBD1 (6 bases). Germline lookup yields CDR1 SQVTM and CDR2 ANQGSEA. CDR3 size: 15 residues. V was shortened by 7 bases and J by 6 bases, with 24 bases between the two germline ends. CDR3 sequence reads: CSDLRTEPVRDGYTF. The DNA for the CDR3 is TGCAGCGACTTGAGGACAGAGCCAGTGAGGGATGGCTACACCTTC.